Each of the 9 T cell receptor beta chains below was sequenced from the same sample in a study of blood T cell repertoires in COVID-19. Profiling relied on immunoSEQ multiplex PCR, and the TCRdb table lists in-frame clones only, not all of them. The sample lists 20,000 to 25,000 clones, about 88% occurring once. Input material: peripheral blood. The receptors were sampled from a human donor in a cohort sampled during active COVID-19. The donor label of this sample is uncertain.

The chain uses TRBV6-5 and TRBJ2-2, with D perhaps matching TRBD2 (6 bases). Between the trimmed V and J ends, which lost 2 bases and 4 bases, there was a span of 8 bases. This CDR3 contains 14 residues. Germline-derived CDR1 and CDR2 are MNHEY and SVGAGI. The CDR3 nucleotides read TGTGCCAGCAGTTACGGGGAGGCCACCGGGGAGCTGTTTTTT. Translating it yields CASSYGEATGELFF.

This clone is a singleton in its sample. This chain joins TRBV4-2 and TRBJ1-1; 8 nucleotides match TRBD1. Germline assignment: CDR1 LGHNA and CDR2 YNFKEQ. The CDR3 extends over 16 amino acids. V trimming: 0 bases; J trimming: 6 bases; junction bases outside the gene matches: 9. The CDR3 region has the DNA TGTGCCAGCAGCCAAGATTGGGGCAGGGGGCTCTCTGAAGCTTTCTTT. Its translation: CASSQDWGRGLSEAFF.

This chain joins TRBV10-3 and TRBJ1-1; D uncertain. Trimming stripped 6 bases from V and 3 bases from J, with 11 bases between. The germline V gene encodes CDR1 ENHRY and CDR2 SYGVKD. The CDR3 length is 13 residues. This chain's CDR3 is CAISAGTDTEAFF. CDR3 in DNA: TGTGCCATCAGCGCAGGCACGGACACTGAAGCTTTCTTT.

In DNA, the CDR3 is TGTGCCAGCAGTTCAACAGGGGGCAGGGAGACCCAGTACTTC. The encoded protein is CASSSTGGRETQYF. V and J are TRBV6-5 and TRBJ2-5, with 9 bases aligning to TRBD1. Germline CDR1 MNHEY, CDR2 SVGAGI. This CDR3 region has 14 residues. The trim removed 4 bases at V and 5 bases at J, leaving 5 bases unmatched.

The chain uses TRBV7-2 and TRBJ1-5; no reliable D call. Trimming removed 2 bases from V and 0 bases from J, with 17 bases in between. The germline gives CDR1 SGHTA, CDR2 FQGNSA. This CDR3 comprises 18 residues. CDR3 in amino acids: CASSLFGVTVVSNQPQHF. In nucleotides, the CDR3 is TGTGCCAGCAGCTTATTCGGTGTAACAGTCGTTAGCAATCAGCCCCAGCATTTT. Based on the CDR3 plus reference TRBV7-2 and TRBJ1-5, the full variable domain is GAGVSQSPSNKVTEKGKDVELRCDPISGHTALYWYRQSLGQGLEFLIYFQGNSAPDKSGLPSDRFSAERTGGSVSTLTIQRTQQEDSAVYLCASSLFGVTVVSNQPQHFGDGTRLSIL.

The rearrangement joins TRBV27 to TRBJ2-1; 12 nucleotides agree with TRBD2. The V segment lost 2 bases and the J segment 9 bases; nucleotides outside the gene matches: 5. The CDR3 has 15 amino acids. Looked up from germline, CDR1 is MNHEY and CDR2 is SMNVEV (reference sequence). CDR3 amino acids: CASSLRLAGGLEQFF. As DNA, the CDR3 is TGTGCCAGCAGTTTAAGGCTAGCGGGAGGGCTTGAGCAGTTCTTC.

The table lists this clone with a few counts. The chain links TRBV4-1 to TRBJ1-6; TRBD1 matches at 9 bases. CDR1 and CDR2 (germline): MGHRA, YSYEKL. The CDR3 has 17 residues. Trimming cost V 3 bases and J 7 bases; bases outside gene matches: 10. For the CDR3, the DNA is TGCGCCAGCAGCCAGGGACAGGGTTTTGCGGGGAATTCACCCCTCCACTTT. It translates to CASSQGQGFAGNSPLHF.

V is TRBV5-1 and J is TRBJ1-1; a weak D match, TRBD1 (6 bases). There are 16 residues in the CDR3. V gave up 6 bases and J gave up 4 bases, with 22 bases separating them. In germline, CDR1 is SGHRS, CDR2 YFSETQ. The CDR3 region has the DNA TGCGCCAGCACCTTAGGGGGTTGGTCGGTGAGCACTGAAGCTTTCTTT. Amino acid sequence: CASTLGGWSVSTEAFF. The complete variable domain, with remaining parts taken from reference TRBV5-1 and TRBJ1-1, reads KAGVTQTPRYLIKTRGQQVTLSCSPISGHRSVSWYQQTPGQGLQFLFEYFSETQRNKGNFPGRFSGRQFSNSRSEMNVSTLELGDSALYLCASTLGGWSVSTEAFFGQGTRLTVV.

The rearrangement joins TRBV30 to TRBJ1-1; TRBD1 is a possible D gene (6 bases). Germline V CDR1 and CDR2: GTSNPN, SVGIG (reference sequence). V gave up 3 bases and J gave up 5 bases, with 19 bases separating them. The CDR3 has 15 residues. CDR3 protein: CAWRKLGAGKTEAFF. In DNA, the CDR3 is TGTGCCTGGAGAAAGTTGGGGGCAGGTAAGACTGAAGCTTTCTTT.